This T cell receptor (beta chain) was recorded in a study of PD-L1 blockade in urothelial cancer. Study-level background: The analyses of blood took place 3 weeks (second dose) and 6 weeks after treatment start.

There are 14 residues in the CDR3. In germline, CDR1 is LGHNT, CDR2 FRNRAP. V lost 2 bases, J lost 4 bases, and 10 bases lay in between. The protocol was immunoSEQ multiplex PCR, while the TCRdb copy is restricted to in-frame clones and leaves out a portion. The repertoire holds 40,000 to 55,000 clones, with around 87% as singletons. The sample's time point: peripheral blood 6 weeks after treatment start. This material consisted of PBMCs, taken around atezolizumab (anti-PD-L1) treatment. The source is a man aged 55-75 years with urothelial cancer. The V gene is TRBV12-5, the J gene TRBJ2-3; no firm D call. The CDR3 here is CASGLPPLADTQYF. In nucleotides, the CDR3 is TGTGCTAGTGGTTTGCCTCCTTTAGCAGATACGCAGTATTTT.